The sequence of this T cell receptor (beta chain) was determined in a study of cytomegalovirus exposure and HLA in healthy donors. The study ran its PCR with 60 Vbeta and 13 Jbeta primers. The table came from immunoSEQ multiplex PCR; TCRdb's copy has only in-frame clones and leaves some out. The sample includes more than 80,000 clones, around 75% of them seen just once. Study-wide findings and caveats: In terms of immune exposure information, only CMV serostatus was available. HLA alleles were associated with fewer than 20,000 TCR beta sequences in a later analysis at 0.05 false discovery rate.

Trimming pared 11 bases from V and 2 bases from J, leaving 14 bases between. Per the germline V gene, CDR1 is SEHNR and CDR2 is FQNEAQ (reference sequence). This CDR3 spans 13 amino acids. Regarding donors, all were healthy bone marrow donors. This clone is medium-sized in the sample. Its target is not known. The chain employs TRBV7-9 and TRBJ2-3; the D gene is possibly TRBD1 (6 bases). This clonotype originated in a male donor in good health and CMV-seropositive. Sequenced material: PBMCs. CDR3 sequence (DNA): TGTGCCGGTTGGGGGCGCGACACAGATACGCAGTATTTT. This codes for CAGWGRDTDTQYF.